Listed here are 21 T cell receptor beta chains from one sample, sequenced in a study of cytomegalovirus exposure and HLA in healthy donors. Amplification used 60 Vbeta primers and 13 Jbeta primers. Libraries were prepared by immunoSEQ multiplex PCR; TCRdb keeps only in-frame clonotypes and omits some of them. The table shows around 170,000 clones, with around 72% occurring only once. What was sequenced was PBMCs. All receptors derive from a woman between 45 and 65 years old in good health and CMV-seropositive.

The chain combines TRBV9 with TRBJ2-7; D uncertain. V lost 4 bases to trimming and J lost 2 bases, with 13 bases between them. Per the germline V gene, CDR1 is SGDLS and CDR2 is YYNGEE. This CDR3 comprises 14 residues. CDR3 protein: CASSPFPIAYEQYF. The CDR3 nucleotides read TGTGCCAGCAGCCCCTTCCCCATAGCCTACGAGCAGTACTTC.

The chain links TRBV5-1 to TRBJ2-7; 15 nucleotides line up with TRBD2. The J segment lost 0 bases and the V segment lost 0 bases, leaving 4 bases of the junction unmatched. Germline CDR1 SGHRS, CDR2 YFSETQ. The CDR3 covers 18 residues. CDR3 in amino acids: CASSLGGLAGGSSYEQYF. CDR3 sequence (DNA): TGCGCCAGCAGCTTGGGGGGACTAGCGGGGGGTAGCTCCTACGAGCAGTACTTC.

This clone was found once. CDR3 amino acids: CASSPGLTGLHEQFF. The CDR3 bases are TGCGCCAGCAGCCCGGGACTCACTGGGTTACATGAGCAGTTCTTC. V gene TRBV5-1 combines with J gene TRBJ2-1; D is possibly TRBD2 (6 bases). Deletions cut 4 bases from V and 8 bases from J, with 19 bases between. The CDR3 totals 15 residues. CDR1 is SGHRS, CDR2 YFSETQ, per germline.

The chain has TRBV5-4 and TRBJ1-1, with 8 bases fitting TRBD1. The CDR3 totals 19 residues. Trimming at V came to 3 bases and at J to 0 bases, leaving 16 bases not matched to a gene. CDR1 is SGHNT and CDR2 is YYREEE in the germline V gene (reference sequence). The CDR3 protein is CASSSRGQGAATMNTEAFF. Here the CDR3 DNA reads TGTGCCAGCAGCTCCAGGGGGCAGGGGGCGGCTACCATGAACACTGAAGCTTTCTTT.

The V and J genes are TRBV27 and TRBJ1-1; maybe TRBD1 (6 bases). Trimming shortened V by 5 bases and J by 6 bases, and 25 bases separated the two germline ends. CDR1 and CDR2 (germline): MNHEY, SMNVEV (reference sequence). The length of the CDR3 is 17 residues. The CDR3 protein is CASSPTWLGGLESEAFF. The DNA of the CDR3 is TGTGCCAGCAGTCCAACTTGGTTGGGGGGGCTGGAATCTGAAGCTTTCTTT.

CDR3 bases: TGTGCCAGCAGCCCCACAGGGGGCTATGGCTACACCTTC. Translation: CASSPTGGYGYTF. This rearrangement joins TRBV11-2 to TRBJ1-2, with 8 bases that match TRBD1. Trimming took 5 bases from V and 4 from J; bases not matched to a gene: 3. Germline CDR1 reads SGHAT; CDR2 reads FQNNGV. The CDR3 is 13 residues long.

A single count supports this clone. The chain joins TRBV9 to TRBJ1-4; D is perhaps TRBD1 (5 bases). The CDR3 loop spans 12 amino acids. The V and J ends lost 7 bases and 8 bases respectively, with 12 bases between them. Germline loops: CDR1 SGDLS, CDR2 YYNGEE. For the CDR3, the DNA is TGTGCCAGCTCCAGGGCTGGCGAAAAACTGTTTTTT. Translating gives CASSRAGEKLFF.

This clone has just a few counts. At one boundary the junction diverges from the germline segment, which might be a read error. In the same sample, other DNA sequences code for this CDR3. J is TRBJ2-1 and V is TRBV7-7, with a tentative D call TRBD2 (7 bases). The CDR3 extends over 15 amino acids. The germline V gene encodes CDR1 SSHAT and CDR2 FNYEAQ (reference sequence). The CDR3 DNA is TGTGCTAGCAGCTTGGGAGGGGGGTCAAACAATGAGCAGTTCTTC. It translates to CASSLGGGSNNEQFF.

The genes are TRBV4-3 and TRBJ2-2, with 9 bases aligning to TRBD1. V trimming: 3 bases; J trimming: 6 bases; junction bases outside the gene matches: 5. The CDR3 spans 15 residues. The germline V gene encodes CDR1 LGHNA and CDR2 YSLEER. DNA for the CDR3: TGCGCCAGCAGCCACGGGGACAGGGTTTCCGGGGAGCTGTTTTTT. Translating gives CASSHGDRVSGELFF.

The table lists this clone with a few counts. The V and J genes are TRBV29-1 and TRBJ1-1; D is ambiguous. CDR1 is SQVTM and CDR2 is ANQGSEA in the germline V gene. Trimming took off 3 bases at V and 3 bases at J, with 11 bases between the two ends. CDR3 length: 13 amino acids. In DNA, the CDR3 is TGCAGCGTTGATGTACAGCTGGACACTGAAGCTTTCTTT. Translated, it gives CSVDVQLDTEAFF. Using reference TRBV29-1 and TRBJ1-1 for the parts outside the CDR3, the full variable domain is SAVISQKPSRDICQRGTSLTIQCQVDSQVTMMFWYRQQPGQSLTLIATANQGSEATYESGFVIDKFPISRPNLTFSTLTVSNMSPEDSSIYLCSVDVQLDTEAFFGQGTRLTVV.

The chain employs TRBV5-1 and TRBJ2-5; TRBD1 aligns across 10 bases. This CDR3 is 15 amino acids long. CDR1 SGHRS and CDR2 YFSETQ come from the germline V gene. Trimming at V came to 10 bases and at J to 2 bases, leaving 11 bases not matched to a gene. CDR3 sequence reads: CAAAWGTGAQETQYF. CDR3 DNA sequence: TGCGCCGCGGCTTGGGGGACAGGGGCACAAGAGACCCAGTACTTC.

The chain employs TRBV7-6 and TRBJ1-1; TRBD1 matches 8 bases. There are 14 residues in the CDR3. Germline trimming cut 5 bases from V and 9 bases from J; bases unmatched to any gene: 11. Per germline, CDR1 SGHVS and CDR2 FNYEAQ. For the CDR3, the DNA is TGTGCCAGCAGCCGACGATACGGGGACAGGAAAGCTTTCTTT. This sequence encodes CASSRRYGDRKAFF.

The chain recombines TRBV6-6 with TRBJ1-5, with 9 positions matching TRBD1. With 6 bases clipped from V and 1 base from J, the junction kept 7 bases outside the gene matches. Germline assignment: CDR1 MNHNY and CDR2 SVGAGI (reference sequence). This CDR3 has 16 amino acids. CDR3 coding DNA: TGTGCCAGCAGCAGCTACAGGGGGCTAAGCAATCAGCCCCAGCATTTT. It is translated as CASSSYRGLSNQPQHF.

The chain uses TRBV5-4 and TRBJ2-3; 8 nucleotides line up with TRBD2. With V trimmed by 4 bases and J by 3 bases, 10 bases remained unmatched. Germline V gives CDR1 SGHNT, CDR2 YYREEE (reference sequence). This CDR3 contains 16 residues. The CDR3 reads CASSPSRGGRTDTQYF. Here the CDR3 DNA reads TGTGCCAGCAGCCCCTCCCGGGGGGGAAGGACAGATACGCAGTATTTT.

The chain carries TRBV6-5 and TRBJ2-1, with 7 bases that match TRBD1. Looked up from germline, CDR1 is MNHEY and CDR2 is SVGAGI. The CDR3 extends over 15 amino acids. V lost 6 bases to trimming and J lost 0 bases; unmatched junction nucleotides: 5. CDR3 DNA sequence: TGTGCCAGCAGGAGATCAGGGGGCTCCTACAATGAGCAGTTCTTC. Translation gives CASRRSGGSYNEQFF.

The J gene is TRBJ2-1, the V gene TRBV11-2; TRBD2 agrees at 8 bases. V gave up 1 base and J gave up 10 bases; unmatched junction bases: 6. The CDR3 length is 14 residues. Germline CDR1 reads SGHAT; CDR2 reads FQNNGV. This CDR3 is CASSLAGGVNEQFF. The CDR3 DNA reads as TGTGCCAGCAGCTTAGCGGGAGGGGTCAACGAGCAGTTCTTC.

The sample holds one count of this clone. The V gene is TRBV19, the J gene TRBJ1-1; 7 bases fit TRBD1. CDR1 and CDR2 (germline): LNHDA, SQIVND (reference sequence). The CDR3 has 17 residues. With 4 bases clipped from V and 6 bases from J, the junction kept 17 bases outside the gene matches. CDR3 nucleotides: TGTGCCAGTAGTACCCATTTCAATCAACCTCAGGGGGCTGAAGCTTTCTTT. Amino acid sequence: CASSTHFNQPQGAEAFF.

V gene TRBV9 combines with J gene TRBJ2-7, with TRBD2 identical over 9 bases. CDR1 is SGDLS, CDR2 YYNGEE, per germline. J was trimmed by 7 bases and V by 0 bases; bases with no gene match: 5. The CDR3 is 14 residues long. CDR3 nucleotides: TGTGCCAGCAGCGTAGGACTAGCGGTGGGGGAGCAGTACTTC. Translating gives CASSVGLAVGEQYF.

This clone was counted only a few times. This chain uses TRBV28 with TRBJ2-5; 7 bases map to TRBD1. The V gene's germline CDR1 is MDHEN and CDR2 SYDVKM. The CDR3 is 13 amino acids. With 8 bases clipped from V and 5 bases from J, the junction kept 8 bases outside the gene matches. The CDR3 bases are TGTGCCAGCGTACAGGGGCGGAGGGAGACCCAGTACTTC. It codes for CASVQGRRETQYF. Drawing the rest from reference TRBV28 and TRBJ2-5, the complete variable domain is DVKVTQSSRYLVKRTGEKVFLECVQDMDHENMFWYRQDPGLGLRLIYFSYDVKMKEKGDIPEGYSVSREKKERFSLILESASTNQTSMYLCASVQGRRETQYFGPGTRLLVL.

CDR3 sequence reads: CASSEGQGAGEKLFF. The CDR3 DNA reads TGTGCCAGCAGTGAAGGACAGGGGGCCGGGGAAAAACTGTTTTTT. This chain links TRBV2 with TRBJ1-4; TRBD1 matches 10 bases. The V gene end was trimmed by 1 base and the J gene end by 8 bases; junction bases not matched to a gene: 4. Germline-derived CDR1 and CDR2 are SNHLY and FYNNEI. There are 15 residues in the CDR3.

The chain couples TRBV30 to TRBJ2-1, with 7 bases lining up with TRBD2. The CDR3 is 11 residues long. In germline, CDR1 is GTSNPN, CDR2 SVGIG (reference sequence). The ends lost 1 base at V and 12 bases at J; junction bases unmatched: 3. The CDR3 bases are TGTGCCTGGAGTGAGGGGACTACGCAGTTCTTC. Residues: CAWSEGTTQFF.